Presented here are 8 T cell receptor beta chains from one specimen sequenced in a study of blood T cell repertoires in COVID-19. Sequencing used immunoSEQ multiplex PCR; TCRdb keeps in-frame clones, though not all of them. Among fewer than 450,000 clones listed, more than 75% were seen once. The sample taken for sequencing was PBMCs or T cells enriched from blood (not recorded which). The receptors shown here come from a woman in her thirties who had recovered from COVID-19.

This clone was seen once. The chain links TRBV7-8 to TRBJ2-1; 12 positions match TRBD2. The germline V gene encodes CDR1 SGHVS and CDR2 FQNEAQ. This CDR3 has 15 amino acids. The V and J ends lost 5 bases and 4 bases, in that order; junction bases with no gene match: 3. The CDR3 here is CASSGGLAGYNEQFF. DNA of the CDR3: TGTGCCAGCAGCGGAGGACTAGCGGGGTACAATGAGCAGTTCTTC.

The chain has TRBV5-1 and TRBJ1-3, with TRBD1 matching 11 bases. Germline-derived CDR1 and CDR2 are SGHRS and YFSETQ. The CDR3 covers 18 residues. The V and J ends lost 0 bases and 2 bases, in that order; junction bases with no gene match: 7. The CDR3, as DNA: TGCGCCAGCAGCTTGGGGACAGGGGGCGCGTCAGCTGGAAACACCATATATTTT. This translates into CASSLGTGGASAGNTIYF. The full variable domain, with the rest looked up from reference TRBV5-1 and TRBJ1-3, is KAGVTQTPRYLIKTRGQQVTLSCSPISGHRSVSWYQQTPGQGLQFLFEYFSETQRNKGNFPGRFSGRQFSNSRSEMNVSTLELGDSALYLCASSLGTGGASAGNTIYFGEGSWLTVV.

The chain links TRBV6-6 to TRBJ1-4, with D hard to call. The germline V gene has CDR1 MNHNY and CDR2 SVGAGI (reference sequence). This CDR3 has 14 amino acids. Trimming removed 6 bases at V and 2 bases at J, with 10 bases between. The DNA for the CDR3 is TGTGCCAGCAGGGCTCCTAGGACTAATGAAAAACTGTTTTTT. Protein: CASRAPRTNEKLFF.

The V gene is TRBV10-1, the J gene TRBJ2-2, with TRBD1 matching over 10 bases. Germline values: CDR1 WNHNN, CDR2 SYGVQD (reference sequence). The ends lost 2 bases at V and 9 bases at J; junction bases unmatched: 15. This CDR3 comprises 18 residues. This CDR3 is CASSEPSLTGGFFRELFF. DNA for the CDR3: TGCGCCAGCAGTGAGCCCTCTCTGACAGGGGGCTTTTTCCGGGAGCTGTTTTTT.

The V call is TRBV28, the J call TRBJ1-2, with 7 bases that match TRBD1. From germline, CDR1 is MDHEN and CDR2 SYDVKM. This CDR3 contains 15 residues. V was clipped by 10 bases and J by 2 bases; unmatched bases: 13. The CDR3 loop reads CATPAAGGGNYGYTF. In nucleotides, the CDR3 is TGTGCCACCCCGGCGGCCGGAGGGGGCAACTATGGCTACACCTTC.

This chain joins TRBV6-5 and TRBJ2-2, with TRBD1 matching 8 bases. This CDR3 contains 15 residues. V was pared by 5 bases and J by 4 bases, with 6 bases of the junction left unmatched. The germline V gene has CDR1 MNHEY and CDR2 SVGAGI. CDR3: CASSRTGYSTGELFF. The CDR3 DNA is TGTGCCAGCAGTAGGACAGGGTATTCCACCGGGGAGCTGTTTTTT.

Worth noting for this clone: The sample carries other DNA sequences with the same CDR3. This chain joins TRBV30 and TRBJ1-6; D uncertain. V dropped 0 bases and J dropped 0 bases, with 9 bases sitting between them. Germline V gives CDR1 GTSNPN, CDR2 SVGIG (reference sequence). The length of the CDR3 is 16 residues. The CDR3 protein is CAWSVSRSSYNSPLHF. Here the CDR3 DNA reads TGTGCCTGGAGTGTATCGAGAAGCTCCTATAATTCACCCCTCCACTTT.

The chain links TRBV18 to TRBJ1-1; 11 bases agree with TRBD1. Germline lookup yields CDR1 KGHSH and CDR2 LQKENI. The CDR3 runs 17 residues. V trimming: 3 bases; J trimming: 3 bases; junction bases outside the gene matches: 9. For the CDR3, the DNA is TGTGCCAGCTCACCCGGACAGGGGGCCGGGTCGGACACTGAAGCTTTCTTT. This gives the protein CASSPGQGAGSDTEAFF.